This TCR beta chain was sequenced in a study of CD8+ T cells in alopecia areata. Extracted RNA was reverse transcribed, and the resulting cDNA served as sequencing template. Data came from immunoSEQ multiplex PCR; TCRdb stores just in-frame clones and leaves some out. This sample yields over 150,000 clones, of which about 63% are seen a single time; about 14% belongs to the top ten. The CDR3 totals 14 residues. J was trimmed by 12 bases and V by 4 bases; bases with no gene match: 9. The V gene's germline CDR1 is SNHLY and CDR2 FYNNEI. V is TRBV2 and J is TRBJ1-5, with 10 bases lining up with TRBD1. Here the sequenced sample was CD4+ T cells sorted from blood, taken at week 0. This clonotype was sampled from a human donor with alopecia areata. The CDR3 sequence is CASSGDRGSELQHF. CDR3 in DNA: TGTGCCAGCAGTGGGGACAGGGGATCAGAGCTCCAGCATTTT.